This record looks at one T cell receptor (beta chain) sequence and its context. What it binds is not known. The V and J ends lost 4 bases and 2 bases, in that order; junction bases with no gene match: 8. This CDR3 spans 16 amino acids. Germline lookup yields CDR1 SGHNT and CDR2 YYREEE (reference sequence). The PCR was carried out with 60 Vbeta primers and 13 Jbeta primers. Profiled with immunoSEQ multiplex PCR; TCRdb holds only in-frame clones, not every one. The table lists about 69,000 clones, 65% to 75% of them singletons. These data are taken from a study of cytomegalovirus exposure and HLA in healthy donors. Study-wide points: The availability of immune exposure information extended only to CMV serostatus. The study designated about 160 TCR beta chains cytomegalovirus-associated.

The rearrangement joins TRBV5-4 to TRBJ2-2; 7 bases are a match to TRBD2. This clonotype originated in a woman aged 55-70 years in good health and CMV-seropositive. The material sequenced was PBMCs. In DNA, the CDR3 is TGTGCCAGCAGCCTCTTATCGGGAGGAAACACCGGGGAGCTGTTTTTT. Its protein product is CASSLLSGGNTGELFF. The variable domain in full, completed from reference TRBV5-4 and TRBJ2-2, reads ETGVTQSPTHLIKTRGQQVTLRCSSQSGHNTVSWYQQALGQGPQFIFQYYREEENGRGNFPPRFSGLQFPNYSSELNVNALELDDSALYLCASSLLSGGNTGELFFGEGSRLTVL.